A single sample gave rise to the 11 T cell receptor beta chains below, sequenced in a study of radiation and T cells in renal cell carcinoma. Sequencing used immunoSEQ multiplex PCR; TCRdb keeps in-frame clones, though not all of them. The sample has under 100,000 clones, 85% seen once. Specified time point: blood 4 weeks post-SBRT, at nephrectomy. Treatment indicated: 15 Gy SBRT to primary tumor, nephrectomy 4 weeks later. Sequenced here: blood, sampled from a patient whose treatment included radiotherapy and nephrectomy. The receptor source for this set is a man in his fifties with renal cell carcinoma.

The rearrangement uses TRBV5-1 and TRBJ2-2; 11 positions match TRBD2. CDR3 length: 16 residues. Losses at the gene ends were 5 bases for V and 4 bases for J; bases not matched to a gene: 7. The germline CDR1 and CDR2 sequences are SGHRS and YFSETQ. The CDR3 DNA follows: TGCGCCAGCAGTTTTGAGGGGACTAGCGGCACCGGGGAGCTGTTTTTT. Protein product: CASSFEGTSGTGELFF.

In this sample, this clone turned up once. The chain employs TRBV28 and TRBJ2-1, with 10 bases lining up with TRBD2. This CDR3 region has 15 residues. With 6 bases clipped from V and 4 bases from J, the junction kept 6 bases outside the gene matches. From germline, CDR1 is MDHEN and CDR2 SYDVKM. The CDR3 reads CASSRLAGAYNEQFF. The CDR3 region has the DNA TGTGCCAGCAGCCGCCTAGCGGGAGCTTACAATGAGCAGTTCTTC.

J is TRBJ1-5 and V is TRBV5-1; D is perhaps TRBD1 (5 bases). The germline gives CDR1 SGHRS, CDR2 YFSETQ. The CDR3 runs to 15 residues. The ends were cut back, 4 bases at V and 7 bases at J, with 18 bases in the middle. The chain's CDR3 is CASSPDGGSGQPQHF. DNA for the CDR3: TGCGCCAGCAGCCCCGACGGGGGGTCAGGACAGCCCCAGCATTTT.

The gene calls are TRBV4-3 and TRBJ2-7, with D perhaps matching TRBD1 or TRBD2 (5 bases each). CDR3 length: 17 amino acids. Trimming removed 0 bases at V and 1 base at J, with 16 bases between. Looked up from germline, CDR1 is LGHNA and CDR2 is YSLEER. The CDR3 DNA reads TGCGCCAGCAGCCAAGATCGGGGCTCCATTTCGTCCTACGAGCAGTACTTC. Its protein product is CASSQDRGSISSYEQYF.

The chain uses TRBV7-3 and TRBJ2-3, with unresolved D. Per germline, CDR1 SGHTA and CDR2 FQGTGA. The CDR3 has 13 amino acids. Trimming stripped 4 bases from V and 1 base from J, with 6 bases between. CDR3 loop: CASSSGRTDTQYF. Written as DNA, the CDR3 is TGTGCCAGCAGCTCTGGACGCACAGATACGCAGTATTTT.

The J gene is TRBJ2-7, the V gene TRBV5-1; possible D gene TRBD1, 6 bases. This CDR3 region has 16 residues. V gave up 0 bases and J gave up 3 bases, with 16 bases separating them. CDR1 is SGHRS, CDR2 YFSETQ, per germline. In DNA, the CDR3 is TGCGCCAGCAGCTTGGCTACAGGGAAGGGGAACTACGAGCAGTACTTC. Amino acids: CASSLATGKGNYEQYF.

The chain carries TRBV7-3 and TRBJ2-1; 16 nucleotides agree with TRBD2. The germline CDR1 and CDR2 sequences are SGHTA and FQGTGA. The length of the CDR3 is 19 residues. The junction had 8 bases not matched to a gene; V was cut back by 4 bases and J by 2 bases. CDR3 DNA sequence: TGTGCCAGCAGCTCCTATCCCGGGACTAGCGGGAGGGCCTACAATGAGCAGTTCTTC. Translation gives CASSSYPGTSGRAYNEQFF.

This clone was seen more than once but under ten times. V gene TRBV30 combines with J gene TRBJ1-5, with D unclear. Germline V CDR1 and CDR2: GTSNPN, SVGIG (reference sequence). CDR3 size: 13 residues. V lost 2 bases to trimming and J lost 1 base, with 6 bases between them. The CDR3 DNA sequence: TGTGCCTGGAGTCCCGGGAGCAATCAGCCCCAGCATTTT. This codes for CAWSPGSNQPQHF.

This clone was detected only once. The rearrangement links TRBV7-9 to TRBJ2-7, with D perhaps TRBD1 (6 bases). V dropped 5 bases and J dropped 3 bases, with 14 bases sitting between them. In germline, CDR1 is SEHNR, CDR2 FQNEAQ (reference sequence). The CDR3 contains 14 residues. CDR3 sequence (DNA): TGTGCCAGCAGCCCTCGGACAGCATACTACGAGCAGTACTTC. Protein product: CASSPRTAYYEQYF.

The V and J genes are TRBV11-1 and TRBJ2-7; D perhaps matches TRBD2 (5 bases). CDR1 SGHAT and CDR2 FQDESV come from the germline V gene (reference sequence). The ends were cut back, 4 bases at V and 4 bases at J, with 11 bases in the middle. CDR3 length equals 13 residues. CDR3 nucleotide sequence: TGTGCCAGCAGCTCAGGTACTAGGTACGAGCAGTACTTC. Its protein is CASSSGTRYEQYF.

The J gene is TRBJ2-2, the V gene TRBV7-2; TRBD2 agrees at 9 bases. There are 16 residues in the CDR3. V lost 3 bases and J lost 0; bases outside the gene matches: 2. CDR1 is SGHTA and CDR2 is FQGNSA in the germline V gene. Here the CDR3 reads CASSFRGGANTGELFF. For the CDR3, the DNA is TGTGCCAGCAGCTTCCGCGGGGGGGCGAACACCGGGGAGCTGTTTTTT.